This T cell receptor beta chain was found in a study of blood T cells in healthy people across ages. Study-wide results and caveats: TCR beta diversity was tightly associated with the proportion of naive T cells. Long-lived donors exceeded aged donors in naive CD4+ cells and diversity.

Of note for this clonotype: Its antigen is not identified.

This CDR3 is built from 14 residues. Trimming cost V 7 bases and J 6 bases, with 16 bases left between them. Looked up from germline, CDR1 is LNHDA and CDR2 is SQIVND (reference sequence). The authors ran a second PCR of roughly 6 to 12 cycles using a sample-barcoded 5' primer and a J-beta primer mix. CDR3-containing paired-end reads numbering at least 2.5 million came from each sample. TCRdb called the 5' RACE reads again in MiXCR, with one record for every CDR3 protein. The sample holds approximately 810,000 distinct CDR3 sequences, about 28% seen once. The sequenced material came from blood. The receptor was derived from a woman of 80 years or more in good health. The chain carries TRBV19 and TRBJ2-1; D may be TRBD1 (5 bases). CDR3 residues: CASNLPGKGNEQFF. The CDR3, as DNA: TGTGCCAGTAACCTCCCAGGGAAGGGCAATGAGCAGTTCTTC. The full variable domain, completed using reference TRBV19 and TRBJ2-1, is DGGITQSPKYLFRKEGQNVTLSCEQNLNHDAMYWYRQDPGQGLRLIYYSQIVNDFQKGDIAEGYSVSREKKESFPLTVTSAQKNPTAFYLCASNLPGKGNEQFFGPGTRLTVL.